This is a list of T cell receptor beta chains from one sample in a study of OX40 agonist ivuxolimab in advanced cancers. Here immunoSEQ multiplex PCR was the method, and the copy in TCRdb shows in-frame clones only, minus some. The repertoire holds some 80,000 clones, with about 83% as singletons. The sample was CD4+ or CD8+ T cells sorted from blood, taken in a trial of the OX40 agonist ivuxolimab. Receptors were obtained from an adult with an advanced solid tumor such as melanoma, head and neck, liver or kidney cancer. Each CDR3 is given with its conserved first and last residue. A D gene is named only where the DNA matches it firmly. Rows give clone size only sometimes, using once, few, many, or a class for an expanded clone.

V	J	size	D	DNA	CDR3
TRBV7-2	TRBJ2-2	.	.	TGTGCCAGCAGGTCCTCTCCGGGCGGGGAGCTGTTTTTT	CASRSSPGGELFF
TRBV6-5	TRBJ1-4	.	TRBD1	TGTGCCAGCAATAGACAGGGGGATGAAAAACTGTTTTTT	CASNRQGDEKLFF
TRBV19	TRBJ1-4	.	.	TGTGCCAGTAGTATAGAGCCCAATGAAAAACTGTTTTTT	CASSIEPNEKLFF
TRBV5-1	TRBJ2-4	once	TRBD2	TGCGCCAGCAGCTTGGAACTAGCGGGAGCCAAAAACATTCAGTACTTC	CASSLELAGAKNIQYF
TRBV18	TRBJ2-3	.	TRBD2	TGTGCCAGCTCACGCTTAGCGGGAGATACGCAGTATTTT	CASSRLAGDTQYF
TRBV2	TRBJ1-2	.	.	TGTGCCAGCAGTGAACAGGGTGGCTACACCTTC	CASSEQGGYTF
TRBV6-5	TRBJ1-2	.	.	TGTGCCAGCAGAGGGCCCCTAGGAGGCTACACCTTC	CASRGPLGGYTF
TRBV19	TRBJ1-5	.	.	TGTGCCAGTAGCTACAGGGATTCTCAGCCCCAGCATTTT	CASSYRDSQPQHF
TRBV5-4	TRBJ1-6	.	.	TGTGCCAGCAGCTCAGGGGTATCAAGCCACCGCCACTTT	CASSSGVSSHRHF
TRBV5-6	TRBJ1-2	.	TRBD1	TGTGCCAGCGCCCGGACAGGGAATAGAGACGGCTACACCTTC	CASARTGNRDGYTF
TRBV19	TRBJ1-2	.	.	TGTGCCAGTAGTACCCCGGTAGATATGGGGCCACCTAACTATGGCTACACCTTC	CASSTPVDMGPPNYGYTF
TRBV5-1	TRBJ1-2	.	TRBD1	TGCGCCAGCAGCACAACAGGGGGAGCGTCCGGCTATGGCTACACCTTC	CASSTTGGASGYGYTF
TRBV7-2	TRBJ1-1	.	TRBD1	TGTGCCAGCAGCATCAGGGACAGGAGTGAAGCTTTCTTT	CASSIRDRSEAFF
TRBV27	TRBJ2-7	.	.	TGTGCCAGCAGCCAGGGGAGACTCTACGAGCAGTACTTC	CASSQGRLYEQYF
TRBV15	TRBJ1-3	.	TRBD1	TGTGCCACCAGCAGAGATCGGGGACAGGGAAACACCATATATTTT	CATSRDRGQGNTIYF
TRBV19	TRBJ2-6	.	.	TGTGCCAGTGGCCTCCTATCTGGGGCCAACGTCCTGACTTTC	CASGLLSGANVLTF
TRBV6-6	TRBJ1-5	.	TRBD1	TGTGCCAGCAGCGTACAGGGGGGTAGCAATCAGCCCCAGCATTTT	CASSVQGGSNQPQHF
TRBV7-2	TRBJ2-3	.	.	TGTGCCAGCAGCTTAGCGGGGAGGACCGATACGCAGTATTTT	CASSLAGRTDTQYF
TRBV2	TRBJ2-5	.	.	TGTGCCAGCAAGAGGGGGGGCCAAGAGACCCAGTACTTC	CASKRGGQETQYF
TRBV14	TRBJ1-2	.	.	TGTGCCAGCAGCCAAGCCAGATTTAACTATGGCTACACCTTC	CASSQARFNYGYTF
TRBV19	TRBJ2-1	once	.	TGTGCCAGTACAAGGGGACGAGACAATGAGCAGTTCTTC	CASTRGRDNEQFF
TRBV14	TRBJ2-5	.	TRBD2	TGTGCCAGCAGCCAAGCGGCTAGCGGGAGGACCGCGCAGTACTTC	CASSQAASGRTAQYF
TRBV5-6	TRBJ1-1	.	.	TGTGCCAGCAGCGGGGGATGGGGCTACACTGAAGCTTTCTTT	CASSGGWGYTEAFF
TRBV7-2	TRBJ1-2	.	.	TGTGCCAGCAGCTTAGCCTTCGGGGGCGGCGGCTACACCTTC	CASSLAFGGGGYTF
TRBV30	TRBJ1-1	.	.	TGTGCCTGGAGTGGAGGACACTACACTGAAGCTTTCTTT	CAWSGGHYTEAFF
TRBV5-6	TRBJ2-1	few	.	TGTGCCAGCAGCTTCCAGGGATACTACAATGAGCAGTTCTTC	CASSFQGYYNEQFF
TRBV15	TRBJ2-1	.	TRBD1	TGTGCCACCAGCAGAGCCGATCTGACAGGGAGCTCCTACAATGAGCAGTTCTTC	CATSRADLTGSSYNEQFF
TRBV6-6	TRBJ2-3	.	TRBD2	TGTGCCAGCAGCACCGGACTAGCGGGAGGGGATACGCAGTATTTT	CASSTGLAGGDTQYF
TRBV5-1	TRBJ2-7	.	.	TGCGCCAGCAGCTTGGAGGGCAGGGCAGGCGAGCAGTACTTC	CASSLEGRAGEQYF
TRBV29-1	TRBJ2-7	.	.	TGCAGCGCGGCCCCGCGTCATACTCCAGAAGGGACCTACGAGCAGTACTTC	CSAAPRHTPEGTYEQYF
TRBV7-8	TRBJ1-2	once	.	TGTGCCAGCAGCTTAGGAGAGTTGGGCGCCTATGGCTACACCTTC	CASSLGELGAYGYTF
TRBV13	TRBJ2-3	.	TRBD2	TGTGCCAGCAGCTTAGGCCAGGGACTAGCGGGGGGGCTAGATACGCAGTATTTT	CASSLGQGLAGGLDTQYF
TRBV18	TRBJ1-6	few	.	TGTGCCAGCCTAGACCAGGGGAATTCACCCCTCCACTTT	CASLDQGNSPLHF
TRBV12-5	TRBJ2-2	.	.	TGTGCTAGTGGTTTGGCAGGGGGGACCCCGTCACCCGGGGAGCTGTTTTTT	CASGLAGGTPSPGELFF
TRBV2	TRBJ2-2	.	.	TGTGCCAGCAGCAAGAGAACTACGAACACCGGGGAGCTGTTTTTT	CASSKRTTNTGELFF
TRBV5-5	TRBJ1-4	few	.	TGTGCCAGCAGCTTGGCGCAGAATGAAAAACTGTTTTTT	CASSLAQNEKLFF
TRBV5-1	TRBJ2-7	.	.	TGCGCCAGCAGCTTCGACAGGACCTACTACGAGCAGTACTTC	CASSFDRTYYEQYF
TRBV27	TRBJ2-3	.	.	TGTGCCAGCAGTTCAAAGCGGACTAGCACAGATACGCAGTATTTT	CASSSKRTSTDTQYF
TRBV29-1	TRBJ2-1	.	.	TGCAGCGTTGAAATTGGCAGCTCCTACAATGAGCAGTTCTTC	CSVEIGSSYNEQFF
TRBV2	TRBJ2-2	.	.	TGTGCCAGCAGTGTGGGGGCTTTGGACACCGGGGAGCTGTTTTTT	CASSVGALDTGELFF